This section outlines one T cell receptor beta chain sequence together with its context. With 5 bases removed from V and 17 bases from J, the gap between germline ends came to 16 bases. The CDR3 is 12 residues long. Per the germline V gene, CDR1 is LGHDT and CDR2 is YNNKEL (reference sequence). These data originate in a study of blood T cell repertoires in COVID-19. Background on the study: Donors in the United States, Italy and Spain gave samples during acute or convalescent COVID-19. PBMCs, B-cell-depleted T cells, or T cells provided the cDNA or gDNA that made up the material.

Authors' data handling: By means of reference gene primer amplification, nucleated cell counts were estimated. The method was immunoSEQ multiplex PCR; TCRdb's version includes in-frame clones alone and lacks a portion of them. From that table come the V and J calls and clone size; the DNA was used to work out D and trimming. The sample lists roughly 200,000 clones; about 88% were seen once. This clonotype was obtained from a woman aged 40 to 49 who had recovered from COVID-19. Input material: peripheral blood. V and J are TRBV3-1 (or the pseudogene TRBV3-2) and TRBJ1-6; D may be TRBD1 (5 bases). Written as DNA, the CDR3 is TGTGCCAGCAGCGCAGATGTGGGGGGGTTCCACTTT. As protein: CASSADVGGFHF.